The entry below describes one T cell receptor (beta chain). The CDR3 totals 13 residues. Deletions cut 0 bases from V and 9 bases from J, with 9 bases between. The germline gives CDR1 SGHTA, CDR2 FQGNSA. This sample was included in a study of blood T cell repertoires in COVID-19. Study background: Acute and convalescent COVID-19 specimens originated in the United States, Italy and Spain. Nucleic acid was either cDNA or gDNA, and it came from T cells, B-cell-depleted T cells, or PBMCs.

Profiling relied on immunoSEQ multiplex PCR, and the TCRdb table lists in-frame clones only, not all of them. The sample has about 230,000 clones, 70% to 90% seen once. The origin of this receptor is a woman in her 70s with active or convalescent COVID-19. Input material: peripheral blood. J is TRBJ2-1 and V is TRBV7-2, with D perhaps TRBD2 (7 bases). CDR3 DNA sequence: TGTGCCAGCAGCTTAGCCGGGGGGCCTGAGCAGTTCTTC. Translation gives CASSLAGGPEQFF.